A selection of T cell receptor beta chains follows, all from one sample in a study of OX40 agonist ivuxolimab in advanced cancers. Generated by immunoSEQ multiplex PCR, the TCRdb table keeps only in-frame clones and is missing some. The sample shows fewer than 120,000 clones, over 85% of them seen only once. This sample comprised CD4+ or CD8+ T cells sorted from blood, obtained in a trial of the OX40 agonist ivuxolimab. The receptor source for this set is an adult with an advanced solid tumor such as melanoma, head and neck, liver or kidney cancer. Each CDR3 is given without its conserved first and last residue.

cdr3_aa: AISDPGTPGGATEAF
cdr3_length: 15
v_call: TRBV10-3

cdr3_aa: ASISWSGGVYEQY
cdr3_length: 13
v_call: TRBV27

cdr3_aa: AWSVGADTQY
cdr3_length: 10
v_call: TRBV30

cdr3_aa: ASSGRGTDTQY
cdr3_length: 11
v_call: TRBV6-1

cdr3_aa: ASRFLGQETQY
cdr3_length: 11
v_call: TRBV27

cdr3_aa: ASSQVGWGYTEAF
cdr3_length: 13
v_call: TRBV4-1

cdr3_aa: AWSVQGYNQPQH
cdr3_length: 12
v_call: TRBV30

cdr3_aa: ASSMDPGARDEQF
cdr3_length: 13
v_call: TRBV19

cdr3_aa: ASSLTGGRQPQH
cdr3_length: 12
v_call: TRBV7-2

cdr3_aa: ASSIVATAGVRNEQF
cdr3_length: 15
v_call: TRBV19

cdr3_aa: ASSSTGATVDGYT
cdr3_length: 13
v_call: TRBV5-1

cdr3_aa: ASKKGVDGYT
cdr3_length: 10
v_call: TRBV6-1

cdr3_aa: SAQKYQPQH
cdr3_length: 9
v_call: TRBV20-1

cdr3_aa: ASSSGPERGVAKNIQY
cdr3_length: 16
v_call: TRBV7-2

cdr3_aa: ASSFGLNTIY
cdr3_length: 10
v_call: TRBV7-2

cdr3_aa: AWSGVGETQY
cdr3_length: 10
v_call: TRBV30

cdr3_aa: ASSPGGARYEQY
cdr3_length: 12
v_call: TRBV14

cdr3_aa: ATREGIGGEQF
cdr3_length: 11
v_call: TRBV5-1

cdr3_aa: ASSISGGVGGQLGTEAF
cdr3_length: 17
v_call: TRBV19

cdr3_aa: ASSRRGEGYT
cdr3_length: 10
v_call: TRBV6-5

cdr3_aa: SGLRETQY
cdr3_length: 8
v_call: TRBV20-1

cdr3_aa: ASKGPAMGYSPLH
cdr3_length: 13
v_call: TRBV19

cdr3_aa: ASSEAGTYEQY
cdr3_length: 11
v_call: TRBV6-1

cdr3_aa: ASSLGDLITDTQY
cdr3_length: 13
v_call: TRBV7-8

cdr3_aa: ASSSEAATGRLF
cdr3_length: 12
v_call: TRBV27

cdr3_aa: ASSIVSYGYT
cdr3_length: 10
v_call: TRBV19

cdr3_aa: ASSGQYEPQH
cdr3_length: 10
v_call: TRBV19

cdr3_aa: ASSLGAGGEETQY
cdr3_length: 13
v_call: TRBV7-2

cdr3_aa: ASSSYRDKNTEAF
cdr3_length: 13
v_call: TRBV27

cdr3_aa: ASSPGLPIRAQETQY
cdr3_length: 15
v_call: TRBV7-4

cdr3_aa: ASSPIYELPSNQPQH
cdr3_length: 15
v_call: TRBV18

cdr3_aa: ASSTGLAGGRSEQF
cdr3_length: 14
v_call: TRBV5-4

cdr3_aa: ASSFQQGGNEQF
cdr3_length: 12
v_call: TRBV7-6

cdr3_aa: ASSLGQGDNEQF
cdr3_length: 12
v_call: TRBV5-1

cdr3_aa: ASSLTPYYEQY
cdr3_length: 11
v_call: TRBV7-7

cdr3_aa: ATHQGGLEARGYT
cdr3_length: 13
v_call: TRBV19

cdr3_aa: ASSFSVVGQGGPSEQF
cdr3_length: 16
v_call: TRBV27

cdr3_aa: ASSIHTSAGELF
cdr3_length: 12
v_call: TRBV19

cdr3_aa: ASSGQGEASEQY
cdr3_length: 12
v_call: TRBV2

cdr3_aa: ASSREGRELETQY
cdr3_length: 13
v_call: TRBV7-2

cdr3_aa: ASSQLAENTEAF
cdr3_length: 12
v_call: TRBV14

cdr3_aa: ASSRSAQSYEQY
cdr3_length: 12
v_call: TRBV7-9

cdr3_aa: ASSSTGPLEQF
cdr3_length: 11
v_call: TRBV11-3

cdr3_aa: ASSLEQGRHEAF
cdr3_length: 12
v_call: TRBV11-2

cdr3_aa: SAPGDTEAF
cdr3_length: 9
v_call: TRBV20-1

cdr3_aa: ASSAKDQETQY
cdr3_length: 11
v_call: TRBV2

cdr3_aa: ASSPGQSQETQY
cdr3_length: 12
v_call: TRBV18

cdr3_aa: ASSISVDNEQF
cdr3_length: 11
v_call: TRBV19